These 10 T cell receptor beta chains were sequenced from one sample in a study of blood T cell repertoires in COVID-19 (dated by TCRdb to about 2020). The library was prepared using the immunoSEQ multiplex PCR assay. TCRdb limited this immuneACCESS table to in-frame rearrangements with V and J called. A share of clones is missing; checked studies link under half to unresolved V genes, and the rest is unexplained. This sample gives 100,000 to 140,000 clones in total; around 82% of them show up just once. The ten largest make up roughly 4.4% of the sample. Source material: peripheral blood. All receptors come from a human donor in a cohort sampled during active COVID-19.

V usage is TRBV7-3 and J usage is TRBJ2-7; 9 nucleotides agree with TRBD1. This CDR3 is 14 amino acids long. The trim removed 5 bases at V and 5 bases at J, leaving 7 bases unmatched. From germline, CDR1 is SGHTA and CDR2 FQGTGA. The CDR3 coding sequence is TGTGCCAGCAGCCCCGGGACAGGGTCCCACGAGCAGTACTTC. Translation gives CASSPGTGSHEQYF.

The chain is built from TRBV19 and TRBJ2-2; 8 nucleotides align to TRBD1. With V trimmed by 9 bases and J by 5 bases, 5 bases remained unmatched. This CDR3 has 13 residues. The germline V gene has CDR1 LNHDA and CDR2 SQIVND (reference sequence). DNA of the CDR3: TGTGCCAGCTCGGGGGACAGGACCGGGGAGCTGTTTTTT. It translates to CASSGDRTGELFF.

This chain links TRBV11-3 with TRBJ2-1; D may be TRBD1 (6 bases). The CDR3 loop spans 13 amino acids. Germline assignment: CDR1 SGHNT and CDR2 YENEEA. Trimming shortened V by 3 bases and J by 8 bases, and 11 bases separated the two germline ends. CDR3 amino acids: CASSFGQSHEQFF. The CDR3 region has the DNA TGTGCCAGCAGCTTCGGACAGAGCCATGAGCAGTTCTTC. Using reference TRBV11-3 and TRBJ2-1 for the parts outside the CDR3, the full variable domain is EAGVVQSPRYKIIEKKQPVAFWCNPISGHNTLYWYLQNLGQGPELLIRYENEEAVDDSQLPKDRFSAERLKGVDSTLKIQPAELGDSAVYLCASSFGQSHEQFFGPGTRLTVL.

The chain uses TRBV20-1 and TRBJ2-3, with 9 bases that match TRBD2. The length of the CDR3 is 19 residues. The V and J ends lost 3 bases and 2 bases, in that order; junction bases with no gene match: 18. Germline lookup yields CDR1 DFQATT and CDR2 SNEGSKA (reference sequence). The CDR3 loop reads CSASGGSGSPGGYTDTQYF. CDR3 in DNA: TGCAGTGCTAGTGGGGGTAGCGGGAGTCCCGGAGGATACACAGATACGCAGTATTTT.

The DNA for the CDR3 is TGTGCCAGTAGTACCCGGAGGGGTGAAGCTTTCTTT. Translating gives CASSTRRGEAFF. V gene TRBV19 combines with J gene TRBJ1-1; possibly TRBD1 for D (5 bases). V was cut by 4 bases and J by 7 bases, with 10 bases left in between. The CDR3 sequence is 12 residues long. The V gene's germline CDR1 is LNHDA and CDR2 SQIVND (reference sequence).

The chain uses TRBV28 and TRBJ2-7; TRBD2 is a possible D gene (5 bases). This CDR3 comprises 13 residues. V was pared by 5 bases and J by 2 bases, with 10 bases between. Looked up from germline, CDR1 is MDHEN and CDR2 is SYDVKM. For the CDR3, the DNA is TGTGCCAGCAGTCCGGGGAATCCCTACGAGCAGTACTTC. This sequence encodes CASSPGNPYEQYF. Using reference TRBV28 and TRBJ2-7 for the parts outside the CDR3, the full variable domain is DVKVTQSSRYLVKRTGEKVFLECVQDMDHENMFWYRQDPGLGLRLIYFSYDVKMKEKGDIPEGYSVSREKKERFSLILESASTNQTSMYLCASSPGNPYEQYFGPGTRLTVT.

This CDR3 reads CAWSVGAVAKNIQYF. In nucleotides, the CDR3 is TGTGCCTGGAGTGTAGGGGCAGTTGCCAAAAACATTCAGTACTTC. This chain joins TRBV30 and TRBJ2-4; possible D gene TRBD1, 5 bases. Germline CDR1 and CDR2: GTSNPN and SVGIG (reference sequence). With 0 bases removed from V and 1 base from J, the gap between germline ends came to 10 bases. The CDR3 extends over 15 amino acids.

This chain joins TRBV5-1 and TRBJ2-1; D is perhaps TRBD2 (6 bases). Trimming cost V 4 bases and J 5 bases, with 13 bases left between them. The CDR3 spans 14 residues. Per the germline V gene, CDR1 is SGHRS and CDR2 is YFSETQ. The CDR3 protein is CASSPEDYNNEQFF. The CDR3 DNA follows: TGCGCCAGCAGCCCAGAGGACTATAACAATGAGCAGTTCTTC.

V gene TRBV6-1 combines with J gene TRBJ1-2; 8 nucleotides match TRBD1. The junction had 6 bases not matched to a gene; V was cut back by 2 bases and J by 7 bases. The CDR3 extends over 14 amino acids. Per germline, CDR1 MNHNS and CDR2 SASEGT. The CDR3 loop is CASSEPGTGSGYTF. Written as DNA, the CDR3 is TGTGCCAGCAGTGAACCCGGGACAGGCTCTGGCTACACCTTC.

The CDR3 coding sequence is TGTGCCACACAACCTGGGACAGCTAACACAGATACGCAGTATTTT. It translates to CATQPGTANTDTQYF. The chain uses TRBV6-5 and TRBJ2-3, with 7 nucleotides matching TRBD1. With 10 bases clipped from V and 2 bases from J, the junction kept 12 bases outside the gene matches. Germline loops: CDR1 MNHEY, CDR2 SVGAGI. The CDR3 runs 15 residues.